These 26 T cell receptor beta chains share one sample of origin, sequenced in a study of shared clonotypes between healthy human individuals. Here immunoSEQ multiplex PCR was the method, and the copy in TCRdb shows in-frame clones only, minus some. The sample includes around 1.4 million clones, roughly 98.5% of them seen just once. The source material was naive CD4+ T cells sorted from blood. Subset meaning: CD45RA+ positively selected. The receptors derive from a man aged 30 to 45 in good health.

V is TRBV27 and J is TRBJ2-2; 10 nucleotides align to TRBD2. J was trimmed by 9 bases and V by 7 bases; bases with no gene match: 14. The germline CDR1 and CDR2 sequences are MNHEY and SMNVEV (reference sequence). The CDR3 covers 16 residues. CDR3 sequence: CASTPTTVTSGRELFF. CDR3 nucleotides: TGTGCCAGCACCCCTACGACTGTTACTAGCGGGAGGGAGCTGTTTTTT.

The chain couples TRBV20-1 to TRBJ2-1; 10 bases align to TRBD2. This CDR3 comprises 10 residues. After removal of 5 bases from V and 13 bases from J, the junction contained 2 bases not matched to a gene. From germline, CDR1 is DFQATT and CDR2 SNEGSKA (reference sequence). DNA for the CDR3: TGCAGTGCTTCTAGCGGGAGTCAGTTCTTC. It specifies CSASSGSQFF.

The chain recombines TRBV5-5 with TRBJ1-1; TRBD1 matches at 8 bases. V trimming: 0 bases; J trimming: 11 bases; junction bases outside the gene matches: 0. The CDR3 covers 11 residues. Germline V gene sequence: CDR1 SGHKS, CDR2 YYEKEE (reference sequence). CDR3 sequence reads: CASSLDRGAFF. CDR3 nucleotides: TGTGCCAGCAGCTTGGACAGGGGGGCTTTCTTT.

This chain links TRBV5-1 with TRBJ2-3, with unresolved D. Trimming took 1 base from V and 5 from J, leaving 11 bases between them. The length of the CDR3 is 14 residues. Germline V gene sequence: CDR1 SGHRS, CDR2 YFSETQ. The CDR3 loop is CASSLSTVGDTQYF. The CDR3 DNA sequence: TGCGCCAGCAGCTTGAGCACAGTGGGAGATACGCAGTATTTT.

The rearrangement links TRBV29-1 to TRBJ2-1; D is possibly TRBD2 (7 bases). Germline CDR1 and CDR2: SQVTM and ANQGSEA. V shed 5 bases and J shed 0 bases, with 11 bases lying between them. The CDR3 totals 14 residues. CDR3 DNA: TGCAGCGTTAGCGGGACAACCTCCTACAATGAGCAGTTCTTC. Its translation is CSVSGTTSYNEQFF.

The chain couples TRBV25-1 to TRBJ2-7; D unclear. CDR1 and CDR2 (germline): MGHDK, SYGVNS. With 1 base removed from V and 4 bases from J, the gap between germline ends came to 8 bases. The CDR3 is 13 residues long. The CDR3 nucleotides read TGTGCCAGCAGTGAATTTCATGGGTACGAGCAGTACTTC. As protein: CASSEFHGYEQYF.

The CDR3: CSIPGGSEQYF. CDR3 sequence (DNA): TGCAGTATTCCAGGGGGCTCCGAGCAGTACTTC. The rearrangement uses TRBV20-1 and TRBJ2-7, with 8 nucleotides matching TRBD1. Germline-derived CDR1 and CDR2 are DFQATT and SNEGSKA (reference sequence). J was trimmed by 6 bases and V by 8 bases; bases with no gene match: 6. The CDR3 extends over 11 amino acids.

CDR3 residues: CASSSGPLRTDTQYF. The CDR3 DNA follows: TGTGCCAGCAGTTCGGGACCCCTACGCACAGATACGCAGTATTTT. The chain employs TRBV2 and TRBJ2-3, with D perhaps TRBD1 or TRBD2 (5 bases each). This CDR3 spans 15 amino acids. V lost 5 bases, J lost 1 base, and 13 bases lay in between. From germline, CDR1 is SNHLY and CDR2 FYNNEI. Together with reference TRBV2 and TRBJ2-3, the CDR3 gives the full variable domain: EPEVTQTPSHQVTQMGQEVILRCVPISNHLYFYWYRQILGQKVEFLVSFYNNEISEKSEIFDDQFSVERPDGSNFTLKIRSTKLEDSAMYFCASSSGPLRTDTQYFGPGTRLTVL.

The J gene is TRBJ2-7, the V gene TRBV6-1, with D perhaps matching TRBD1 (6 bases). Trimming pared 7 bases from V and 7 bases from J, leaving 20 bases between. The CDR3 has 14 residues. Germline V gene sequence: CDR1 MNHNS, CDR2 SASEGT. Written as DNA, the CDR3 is TGTGCCAGCATTGGCCCAACCCAGGGGAATGAGCAGTACTTC. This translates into CASIGPTQGNEQYF.

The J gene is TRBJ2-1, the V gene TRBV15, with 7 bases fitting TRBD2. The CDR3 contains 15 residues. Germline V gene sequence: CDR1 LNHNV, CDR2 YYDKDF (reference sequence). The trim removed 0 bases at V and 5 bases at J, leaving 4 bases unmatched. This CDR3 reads CATSRDLAVHNEQFF. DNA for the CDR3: TGTGCCACCAGCAGAGATCTAGCGGTGCACAATGAGCAGTTCTTC.

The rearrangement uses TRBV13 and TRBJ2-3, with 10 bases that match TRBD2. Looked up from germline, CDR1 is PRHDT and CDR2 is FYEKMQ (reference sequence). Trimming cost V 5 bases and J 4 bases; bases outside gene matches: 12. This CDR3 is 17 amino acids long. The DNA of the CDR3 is TGTGCCAGCAGCCGAACATTAGCGGGAGGAACGGCAGATACGCAGTATTTT. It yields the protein CASSRTLAGGTADTQYF.

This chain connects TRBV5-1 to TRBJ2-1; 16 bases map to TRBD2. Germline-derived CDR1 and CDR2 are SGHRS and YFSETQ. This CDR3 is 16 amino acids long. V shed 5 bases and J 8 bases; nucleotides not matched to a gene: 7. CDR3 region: CASRAPGLAGGHEQFF. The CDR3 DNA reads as TGCGCCAGCAGGGCCCCGGGACTAGCGGGAGGGCATGAGCAGTTCTTC.

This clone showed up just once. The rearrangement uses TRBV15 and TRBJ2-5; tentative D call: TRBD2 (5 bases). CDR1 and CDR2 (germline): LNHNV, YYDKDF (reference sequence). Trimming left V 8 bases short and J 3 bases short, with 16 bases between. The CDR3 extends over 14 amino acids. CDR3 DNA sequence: TGTGCCACCGATAGTCAGCGAGGGAAAGAGACCCAGTACTTC. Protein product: CATDSQRGKETQYF. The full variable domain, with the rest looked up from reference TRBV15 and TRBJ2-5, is DAMVIQNPRYQVTQFGKPVTLSCSQTLNHNVMYWYQQKSSQAPKLLFHYYDKDFNNEADTPDNFQSRRPNTSFCFLDIRSPGLGDTAMYLCATDSQRGKETQYFGPGTRLLVL.

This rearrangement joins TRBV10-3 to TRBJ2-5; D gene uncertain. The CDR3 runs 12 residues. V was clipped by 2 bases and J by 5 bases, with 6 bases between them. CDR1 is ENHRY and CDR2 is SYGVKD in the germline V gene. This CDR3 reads CAISEDPETQYF. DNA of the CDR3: TGTGCCATCAGTGAGGATCCGGAGACCCAGTACTTC.

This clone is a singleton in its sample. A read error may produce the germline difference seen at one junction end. The CDR3, as DNA: TGTGCCAGCAGTTATGGTAACAGGGGGCGGAGGGGAAAATTT. Translated: CASSYGNRGRRGKF. The chain uses TRBV6-5 and TRBJ1-1; TRBD1 matches at 9 bases. CDR1 is MNHEY and CDR2 is SVGAGI in the germline V gene. There are 14 residues in the CDR3.

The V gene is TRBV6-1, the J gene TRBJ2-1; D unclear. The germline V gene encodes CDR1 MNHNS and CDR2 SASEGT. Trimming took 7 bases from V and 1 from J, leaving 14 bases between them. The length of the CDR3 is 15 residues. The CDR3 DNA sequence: TGTGCCAGCACGCCGCACCGCAGGTCCTACAATGAGCAGTTCTTC. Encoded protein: CASTPHRRSYNEQFF.

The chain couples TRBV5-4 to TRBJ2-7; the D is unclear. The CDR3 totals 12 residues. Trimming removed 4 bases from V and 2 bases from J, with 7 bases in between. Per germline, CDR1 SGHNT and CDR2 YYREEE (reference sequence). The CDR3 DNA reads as TGTGCCAGCAGCCCAAGCCCCTACGAGCAGTACTTC. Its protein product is CASSPSPYEQYF.

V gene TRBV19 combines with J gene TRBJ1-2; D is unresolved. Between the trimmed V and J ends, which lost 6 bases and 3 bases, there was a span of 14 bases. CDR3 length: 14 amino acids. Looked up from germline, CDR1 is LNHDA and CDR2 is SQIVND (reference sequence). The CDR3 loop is CASSEGGYHYGYTF. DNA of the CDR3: TGTGCCAGTAGCGAAGGCGGGTATCACTATGGCTACACCTTC.

CDR3 DNA: TGTGCCACCAGTCCCTATCACGCTAGGGATGGCATTCAGTACTTC. Translated: CATSPYHARDGIQYF. This chain joins TRBV15 and TRBJ2-4, with D uncertain. V was clipped by 6 bases and J by 9 bases, with 21 bases between them. Germline lookup yields CDR1 LNHNV and CDR2 YYDKDF (reference sequence). The CDR3 totals 15 residues.

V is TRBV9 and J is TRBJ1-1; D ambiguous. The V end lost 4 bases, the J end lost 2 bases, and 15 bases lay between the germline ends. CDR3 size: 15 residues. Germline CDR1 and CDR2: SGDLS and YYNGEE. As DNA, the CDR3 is TGTGCCAGCAGCCCTACGGTTTTTGGCAACACTGAAGCTTTCTTT. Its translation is CASSPTVFGNTEAFF.

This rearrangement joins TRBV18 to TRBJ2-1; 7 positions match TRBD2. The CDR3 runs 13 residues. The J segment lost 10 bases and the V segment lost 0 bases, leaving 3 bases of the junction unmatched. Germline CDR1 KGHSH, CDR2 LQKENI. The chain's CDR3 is CASSPPILAEQFF. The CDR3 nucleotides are TGTGCCAGCTCACCACCAATACTAGCGGAGCAGTTCTTC.

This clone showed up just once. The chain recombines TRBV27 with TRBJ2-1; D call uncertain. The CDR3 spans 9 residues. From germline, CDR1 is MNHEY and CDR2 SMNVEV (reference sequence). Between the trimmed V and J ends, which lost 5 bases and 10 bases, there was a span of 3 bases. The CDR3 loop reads CASSGEQFF. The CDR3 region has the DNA TGTGCCAGCAGTGGGGAGCAGTTCTTC.

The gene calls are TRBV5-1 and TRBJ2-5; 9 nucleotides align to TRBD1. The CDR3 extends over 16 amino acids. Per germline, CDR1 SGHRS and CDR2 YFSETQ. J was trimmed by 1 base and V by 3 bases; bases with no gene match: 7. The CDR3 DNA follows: TGCGCCAGCAGCTGGCGGACAGGGGATACCCAAGAGACCCAGTACTTC. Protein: CASSWRTGDTQETQYF.

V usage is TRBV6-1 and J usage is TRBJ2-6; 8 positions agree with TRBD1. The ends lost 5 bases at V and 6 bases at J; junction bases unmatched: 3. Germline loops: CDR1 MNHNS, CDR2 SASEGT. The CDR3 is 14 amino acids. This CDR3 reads CASSQGAVANVLTF. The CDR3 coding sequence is TGTGCCAGCAGTCAGGGGGCGGTGGCCAACGTCCTGACTTTC.

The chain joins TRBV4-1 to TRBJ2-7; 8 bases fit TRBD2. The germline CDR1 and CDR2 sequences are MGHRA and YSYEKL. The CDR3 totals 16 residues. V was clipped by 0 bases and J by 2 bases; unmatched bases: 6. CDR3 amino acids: CASSQEPGLEAYEQYF. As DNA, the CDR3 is TGCGCCAGCAGCCAAGAGCCGGGACTAGAAGCCTACGAGCAGTACTTC.

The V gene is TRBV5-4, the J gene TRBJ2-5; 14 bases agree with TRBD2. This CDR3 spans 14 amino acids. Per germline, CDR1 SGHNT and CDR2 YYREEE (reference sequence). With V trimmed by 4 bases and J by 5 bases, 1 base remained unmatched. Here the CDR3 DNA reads TGTGCCAGCAGCCGGACTAGCGGGAGGGAGACCCAGTACTTC. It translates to CASSRTSGRETQYF.